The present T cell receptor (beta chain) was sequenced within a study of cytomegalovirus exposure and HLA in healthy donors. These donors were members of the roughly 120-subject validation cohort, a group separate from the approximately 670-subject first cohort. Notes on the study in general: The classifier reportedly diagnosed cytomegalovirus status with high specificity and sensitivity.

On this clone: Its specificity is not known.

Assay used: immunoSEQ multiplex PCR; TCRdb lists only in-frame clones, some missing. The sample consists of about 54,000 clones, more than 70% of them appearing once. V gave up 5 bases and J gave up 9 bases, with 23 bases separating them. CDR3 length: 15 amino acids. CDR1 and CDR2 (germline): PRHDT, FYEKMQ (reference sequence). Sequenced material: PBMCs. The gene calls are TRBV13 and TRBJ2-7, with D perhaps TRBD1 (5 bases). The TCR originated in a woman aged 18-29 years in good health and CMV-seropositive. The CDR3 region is CASSQDGAGRPGQYF. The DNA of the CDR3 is TGTGCCAGCAGCCAAGATGGGGCAGGCCGGCCAGGGCAGTACTTC.